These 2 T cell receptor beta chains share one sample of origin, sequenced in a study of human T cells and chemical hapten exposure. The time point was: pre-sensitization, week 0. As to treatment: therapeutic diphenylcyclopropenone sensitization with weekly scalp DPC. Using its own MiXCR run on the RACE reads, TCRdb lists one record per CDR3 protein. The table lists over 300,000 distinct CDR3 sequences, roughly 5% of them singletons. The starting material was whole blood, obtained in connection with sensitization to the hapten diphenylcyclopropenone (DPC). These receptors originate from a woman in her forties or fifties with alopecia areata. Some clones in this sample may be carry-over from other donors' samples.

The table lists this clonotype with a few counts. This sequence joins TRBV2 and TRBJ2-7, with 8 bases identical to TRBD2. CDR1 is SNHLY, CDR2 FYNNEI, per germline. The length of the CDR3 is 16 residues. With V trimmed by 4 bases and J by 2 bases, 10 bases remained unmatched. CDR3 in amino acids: CASSAGVPAGAYEQYF. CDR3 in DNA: TGTGCCAGCAGTGCGGGCGTCCCAGCGGGGGCCTACGAGCAGTACTTC.

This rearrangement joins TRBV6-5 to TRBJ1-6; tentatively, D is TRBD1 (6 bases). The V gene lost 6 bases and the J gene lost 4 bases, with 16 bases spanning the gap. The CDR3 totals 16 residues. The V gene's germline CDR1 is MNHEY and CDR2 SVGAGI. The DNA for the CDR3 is TGTGCCAGCAGGATCGCCAGGGGCACTTATAATTCACCCCTCCACTTT. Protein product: CASRIARGTYNSPLHF.